Below are 25 T cell receptor beta chains sequenced from a single sample in a study of T cells in Graves' hyperthyroidism and ophthalmopathy. Researchers took RNA transcripts and amplified the TCR beta CDR3 regions from them. HTBI primers were the set used in a first-round RT-PCR of the TCR CDR3. TCRdb recomputed calls from the multiplex PCR reads with MiXCR, one row per CDR3 protein. The sample has roughly 500,000 distinct CDR3 sequences; roughly 50% are singletons. Sequences were obtained from peripheral blood or thyroid tissue (not recorded which). These receptors all stem from an adult woman with Graves' disease, either hyperthyroidism or ophthalmopathy (not recorded which).

This clonotype appeared once. This may be a read error, as it is one base from a much larger clone. This rearrangement joins TRBV11-2 to TRBJ2-7; 11 bases fit TRBD1. CDR1 SGHAT and CDR2 FQNNGV come from the germline V gene. After removal of 6 bases from V and 9 bases from J, the junction contained 10 bases not matched to a gene. The CDR3 extends over 14 amino acids. CDR3 loop: CASSYSDRGRWQYF. In nucleotides, the CDR3 is TGTGCCAGCAGTTACTCGGACAGGGGGCGCTGGCAGTACTTC. The full variable domain, with the rest looked up from reference TRBV11-2 and TRBJ2-7, is EAGVAQSPRYKIIEKRQSVAFWCNPISGHATLYWYQQILGQGPKLLIQFQNNGVVDDSQLPKDRFSAERLKGVDSTLKIQPAKLEDSAVYLCASSYSDRGRWQYFGPGTRLTVT.

This chain uses TRBV20-1 with TRBJ1-2; 9 bases line up with TRBD1. The V gene's germline CDR1 is DFQATT and CDR2 SNEGSKA (reference sequence). This CDR3 spans 16 amino acids. The junction had 11 bases not matched to a gene; V was cut back by 3 bases and J by 3 bases. CDR3 in DNA: TGCAGTGCTAGTGGCCCGGGACAGGGCCCACACTATGGCTACACCTTC. Translated, it gives CSASGPGQGPHYGYTF.

This clonotype occurred many times. The chain carries TRBV9 and TRBJ1-5, with a tentative D call TRBD1 (6 bases). V lost 3 bases and J 2 bases, leaving 9 bases between the germline ends. Germline lookup yields CDR1 SGDLS and CDR2 YYNGEE. This CDR3 contains 14 residues. The CDR3 region is CASSAGDGNQPQHF. CDR3 nucleotides: TGTGCCAGCAGCGCAGGGGACGGCAATCAGCCCCAGCATTTT. The full variable domain, its missing parts supplied by reference TRBV9 and TRBJ1-5, is DSGVTQTPKHLITATGQRVTLRCSPRSGDLSVYWYQQSLDQGLQFLIQYYNGEERAKGNILERFSAQQFPDLHSELNLSSLELGDSALYFCASSAGDGNQPQHFGDGTRLSIL.

This clonotype was counted many times. The V and J genes are TRBV25-1 and TRBJ2-2, with D perhaps TRBD1 or TRBD2 (5 bases each). Trimming cost V 3 bases and J 3 bases, with 11 bases left between them. Germline V gene data show CDR1 as MGHDK and CDR2 as SYGVNS. The CDR3 has 15 amino acids. The CDR3 DNA sequence: TGTGCCAGCAGTGATCCTAGGGGACACACCGGGGAGCTGTTTTTT. It yields the protein CASSDPRGHTGELFF.

The rearrangement uses TRBV7-4 and TRBJ1-2, with D hard to call. Trimming pared 6 bases from V and 4 bases from J, leaving 15 bases between. This CDR3 has 14 residues. Per germline, CDR1 SGHVT and CDR2 SQSDAQ. The CDR3, as DNA: TGTGCCAGCAGAGACTCCTCTTCGGGCTATGGCTACACCTTC. It specifies CASRDSSSGYGYTF.

DNA for the CDR3: TGTGCCAGCAGCCCCTACAGGGGGCTCTCCTACGAGCAGTACTTC. Translation gives CASSPYRGLSYEQYF. The chain carries TRBV3-1 and TRBJ2-7; 9 bases map to TRBD1. Germline trimming cut 4 bases from V and 0 bases from J; bases unmatched to any gene: 4. The germline gives CDR1 LGHDT, CDR2 YNNKEL (reference sequence). CDR3 length: 15 amino acids.

This clonotype turned up a few times. At one of its ends the junction is not consistent with the germline gene, which may arise from a read error. The V call is TRBV7-2, the J call TRBJ1-2; D is unclear. The CDR3 is 14 residues long. Germline CDR1 is SGHTA and CDR2 is FQGNSA. CDR3 protein: CASSPGANNYGYTF. CDR3 sequence (DNA): TGCGCCAGCAGCCCGGGAGCGAATAACTATGGCTACACCTTC.

The CDR3 loop is CANQLAGGETQYF. The DNA for the CDR3 is TGTGCCAACCAACTAGCGGGAGGGGAGACCCAGTACTTC. The chain carries TRBV2 and TRBJ2-5, with 13 positions matching TRBD2. The V gene's germline CDR1 is SNHLY and CDR2 FYNNEI. J gave up 5 bases and V 10 bases, and 4 bases lay outside the gene matches. CDR3 length: 13 amino acids. The whole variable domain, filled in from reference TRBV2 and TRBJ2-5, reads EPEVTQTPSHQVTQMGQEVILRCVPISNHLYFYWYRQILGQKVEFLVSFYNNEISEKSEIFDDQFSVERPDGSNFTLKIRSTKLEDSAMYFCANQLAGGETQYFGPGTRLLVL.

This clonotype was seen ten or more times. The V gene is TRBV5-1, the J gene TRBJ2-1; unclear D gene. This CDR3 has 11 amino acids. Germline CDR1 and CDR2: SGHRS and YFSETQ. Trimming pared 0 bases from V and 7 bases from J, leaving 2 bases between. The CDR3 region has the DNA TGCGCCAGCAGCTTGGCGAATGAGCAGTTCTTC. Its protein product is CASSLANEQFF.

This clonotype appeared many times. V and J are TRBV7-6 and TRBJ1-4; D is perhaps TRBD1 (5 bases). Trimming left V 5 bases short and J 7 bases short, with 17 bases between. Germline loops: CDR1 SGHVS, CDR2 FNYEAQ. CDR3 size: 15 residues. The CDR3 sequence is CASSGETGPGEKLFF. CDR3 in DNA: TGTGCCAGCAGCGGCGAAACGGGACCCGGTGAAAAACTGTTTTTT. Full variable domain (missing parts from reference TRBV7-6 and TRBJ1-4): GAGVSQSPRYKVTKRGQDVALRCDPISGHVSLYWYRQALGQGPEFLTYFNYEAQQDKSGLPNDRFSAERPEGSISTLTIQRTEQRDSAMYRCASSGETGPGEKLFFGSGTQLSVL.

This rearrangement joins TRBV25-1 to TRBJ1-5, with a possible D match to TRBD1 (5 bases). V lost 9 bases to trimming and J lost 5 bases, with 11 bases between them. This CDR3 has 12 residues. Germline V CDR1 and CDR2: MGHDK, SYGVNS. CDR3 loop: CARGPLDQPQHF. CDR3 coding DNA: TGTGCCAGGGGGCCGTTGGATCAGCCCCAGCATTTT.

This chain uses TRBV27 with TRBJ1-3, with 9 bases aligning to TRBD1. From germline, CDR1 is MNHEY and CDR2 SMNVEV (reference sequence). V was clipped by 6 bases and J by 0 bases; unmatched bases: 3. The CDR3 covers 15 residues. The CDR3 loop is CASRVQGASGNTIYF. CDR3 bases: TGTGCCAGCAGGGTACAGGGGGCCTCTGGAAACACCATATATTTT.

The rearrangement uses TRBV21-1 and TRBJ2-7; TRBD1, the table's D call, lacks a check against the DNA. TRBV21-1 is a known pseudogene. The CDR3 has 15 amino acids. The CDR3 DNA follows: TGTGCCAGCAGCAGGGGGACAGGGGGCATGTACGAGCAGTACTTC. This sequence encodes CASSRGTGGMYEQYF.

This clonotype was counted many times. The rearrangement joins TRBV7-3 to TRBJ2-2; no definite D call. Germline CDR1 SGHTA, CDR2 FQGTGA. This CDR3 spans 16 amino acids. Trimming pared 1 base from V and 2 bases from J, leaving 11 bases between. CDR3 residues: CASSLRPWLNTGELFF. The CDR3 DNA follows: TGTGCCAGCAGCTTAAGACCCTGGTTAAACACCGGGGAGCTGTTTTTT.

This clonotype was seen a handful of times. The chain combines TRBV7-6 with TRBJ2-5; 7 nucleotides match TRBD1. The length of the CDR3 is 13 residues. V lost 6 bases and J lost 5; bases outside the gene matches: 6. CDR1 and CDR2 from the germline V gene are SGHVS and FNYEAQ. This chain's CDR3 is CASRTTGVETQYF. CDR3 nucleotides: TGTGCCAGCAGAACTACAGGGGTCGAGACCCAGTACTTC. Drawing the rest from reference TRBV7-6 and TRBJ2-5, the complete variable domain is GAGVSQSPRYKVTKRGQDVALRCDPISGHVSLYWYRQALGQGPEFLTYFNYEAQQDKSGLPNDRFSAERPEGSISTLTIQRTEQRDSAMYRCASRTTGVETQYFGPGTRLLVL.

The chain combines TRBV15 with TRBJ1-1; TRBD1 agrees at 8 bases. V lost 3 bases to trimming and J lost 4 bases; unmatched junction nucleotides: 4. Germline CDR1 and CDR2: LNHNV and YYDKDF (reference sequence). CDR3 size: 14 residues. CDR3 residues: CATSRVTGVTEAFF. The CDR3 DNA is TGTGCCACCAGCAGGGTGACAGGGGTCACTGAAGCTTTCTTT.

V gene TRBV9 combines with J gene TRBJ2-7; 7 bases agree with TRBD2. The CDR3 runs to 15 residues. V lost 0 bases and J lost 4; bases outside the gene matches: 7. Germline loops: CDR1 SGDLS, CDR2 YYNGEE. The DNA of the CDR3 is TGTGCCAGCAGCGTAGGTGGTAGCGGGCAATACGAGCAGTACTTC. Translated: CASSVGGSGQYEQYF.

The chain has TRBV20-1 and TRBJ1-4, with 7 nucleotides matching TRBD1. The germline V gene has CDR1 DFQATT and CDR2 SNEGSKA (reference sequence). The V and J ends lost 8 bases and 0 bases, in that order; junction bases with no gene match: 9. The CDR3 is made up of 15 amino acids. The CDR3 region is CSPLRDRATNEKLFF. Here the CDR3 DNA reads TGCAGTCCACTACGAGACAGGGCAACTAATGAAAAACTGTTTTTT.

V is TRBV10-3 and J is TRBJ2-7; D unresolved. V shed 11 bases and J shed 6 bases, with 20 bases lying between them. CDR1 is ENHRY and CDR2 is SYGVKD in the germline V gene. The CDR3 spans 13 residues. The CDR3 region is CAARNGGTAEQYF. The CDR3 DNA reads as TGTGCCGCCCGAAATGGCGGTACAGCCGAGCAGTACTTC.

This chain joins TRBV6-6 and TRBJ2-5, with D possibly matching TRBD2 (5 bases). V was clipped by 5 bases and J by 5 bases, with 15 bases between them. CDR1 and CDR2 from the germline V gene are MNHNY and SVGAGI (reference sequence). This CDR3 contains 14 residues. DNA for the CDR3: TGTGCCAGCAGTCCCACTAGACGGGCGGAGACCCAGTACTTC. Residues: CASSPTRRAETQYF.

The genes are TRBV28 and TRBJ2-7; 7 bases match TRBD2. CDR1 and CDR2 from the germline V gene are MDHEN and SYDVKM. The length of the CDR3 is 16 residues. Trimming cost V 10 bases and J 3 bases; bases outside gene matches: 18. DNA for the CDR3: TGTGCCACCGAGATGACGACGGCGGGGGTCTTCTACGAGCAGTACTTC. This gives the protein CATEMTTAGVFYEQYF. Full variable domain (remainder filled in from reference TRBV28 and TRBJ2-7): DVKVTQSSRYLVKRTGEKVFLECVQDMDHENMFWYRQDPGLGLRLIYFSYDVKMKEKGDIPEGYSVSREKKERFSLILESASTNQTSMYLCATEMTTAGVFYEQYFGPGTRLTVT.

Written as DNA, the CDR3 is TGTGCCACCGAGGACATCCAAGAGACCCAGTACTTC. This encodes CATEDIQETQYF. The chain recombines TRBV24-1 with TRBJ2-5, with a weak D call TRBD1 (5 bases). V was clipped by 9 bases and J by 1 base, with 8 bases between them. The CDR3 length is 12 residues. CDR1 is KGHDR and CDR2 is SFDVKD in the germline V gene.

This clonotype has ten or more counts. The genes are TRBV7-3 and TRBJ2-7; 7 nucleotides align to TRBD1. Germline V gene data show CDR1 as SGHTA and CDR2 as FQGTGA. The CDR3 consists of 14 residues. Unmatched junction bases numbered 4, after V lost 2 bases and J lost 3 bases. The DNA for the CDR3 is TGTGCCAGCAGCTTAGACAGGGACCACTACGAGCAGTACTTC. It encodes CASSLDRDHYEQYF.

This clonotype came up many times. This chain links TRBV5-1 with TRBJ1-2, with 10 bases fitting TRBD1. Germline V gives CDR1 SGHRS, CDR2 YFSETQ. Trimming cost V 4 bases and J 6 bases; bases outside gene matches: 15. CDR3 size: 17 residues. The CDR3 here is CASSPLSGTGVSDGYTF. CDR3 bases: TGCGCCAGCAGCCCACTTTCCGGGACAGGGGTCTCCGATGGCTACACCTTC.

This chain connects TRBV6-2 or TRBV6-3 to TRBJ2-7, with 7 bases identical to TRBD2. The germline CDR1 and CDR2 sequences are MNHEY and SVGEGT. The CDR3 has 14 amino acids. J gave up 0 bases and V 10 bases, and 9 bases lay outside the gene matches. CDR3 sequence (DNA): TGTGCCACCACCTGGGGGGGGAGCTCCTACGAGCAGTACTTC. It encodes CATTWGGSSYEQYF.